The rows below give T cell receptor beta chains drawn from one sample of a study of control samples from healthy donors and cancer patients. Clones were sequenced by immunoSEQ multiplex PCR, and TCRdb holds only the in-frame ones, with some missing. The table lists about 120,000 clones, around nine tenths of them singletons. The sequenced sample consisted of blood. These receptors were collected from a man aged 25-45 years in good health. Both conserved end residues are part of each CDR3. The D gene is left open where the match is weak. Clone size is given for some rows only: seen once, a few or many times, or a class if the clone is expanded.

j_gene: TRBJ2-2
d_gene: .
v_gene: TRBV6-6
abundance: .
CDR3nt: TGTGCCAGCATCGAACGGGCGTCGAACACCGGGGAGCTGTTTTTT
CDR3aa: CASIERASNTGELFF

j_gene: TRBJ1-6
d_gene: .
v_gene: TRBV19
abundance: .
CDR3nt: TGTGCCAGTAGTGTCTCCTTCAATTCACCCCTCCACTTT
CDR3aa: CASSVSFNSPLHF

j_gene: TRBJ2-7
d_gene: .
v_gene: TRBV4-1
abundance: .
CDR3nt: TGCGCCAGCAGCCAAGATCCAGGGAACTACGAGCAGTACTTC
CDR3aa: CASSQDPGNYEQYF

j_gene: TRBJ2-1
d_gene: TRBD2
v_gene: TRBV7-4
abundance: once
CDR3nt: TGTGCCAGCAGCTTAGCGTGGGGGGACTACTCCTACAATGAGCAGTTCTTC
CDR3aa: CASSLAWGDYSYNEQFF

j_gene: TRBJ2-1
d_gene: .
v_gene: TRBV7-2
abundance: .
CDR3nt: TGTGCCAGCAGAACCACAGGGTGGGGTGAGCAGTTCTTC
CDR3aa: CASRTTGWGEQFF

j_gene: TRBJ1-2
d_gene: .
v_gene: TRBV11-3
abundance: .
CDR3nt: TGTGCCAGCAGCCCCGGGGGAGGGAACGGCGACTATGGCTACACCTTC
CDR3aa: CASSPGGGNGDYGYTF

j_gene: TRBJ2-1
d_gene: .
v_gene: TRBV27
abundance: .
CDR3nt: TGTGCCAGCAGTCCCGGGACGACTTCTCACAGGCAGTTCTTC
CDR3aa: CASSPGTTSHRQFF

j_gene: TRBJ1-1
d_gene: .
v_gene: TRBV5-1
abundance: .
CDR3nt: TGCGCCAGCAGCTTGCAGGGATTTGGCACTGAAGCTTTCTTT
CDR3aa: CASSLQGFGTEAFF

j_gene: TRBJ1-2
d_gene: TRBD1
v_gene: TRBV6-6
abundance: .
CDR3nt: TGTGCCAGCAGTGAGAACAGGGGAGCGGAGGATGGCTACACCTTC
CDR3aa: CASSENRGAEDGYTF

j_gene: TRBJ1-2
d_gene: TRBD1
v_gene: TRBV2
abundance: .
CDR3nt: TGTGCCAGCAGTGAAAGGGGGACAGGGGCCTATGGCTACACCTTC
CDR3aa: CASSERGTGAYGYTF

j_gene: TRBJ1-4
d_gene: TRBD1
v_gene: TRBV25-1
abundance: medium-sized
CDR3nt: TGTGCCAGCAGTGACCCTACAGGGGTCGGAGAAAAACTGTTTTTT
CDR3aa: CASSDPTGVGEKLFF

j_gene: TRBJ2-1
d_gene: TRBD2
v_gene: TRBV5-8
abundance: .
CDR3nt: TGTGCCAGCAGCTCCAGGACTAGCGGGGGAGGGGATGAGCAGTTCTTC
CDR3aa: CASSSRTSGGGDEQFF

j_gene: TRBJ1-6
d_gene: .
v_gene: TRBV2
abundance: .
CDR3nt: TGTGCCAGCAGGATAGGGTACGCACCCCTCCACTTT
CDR3aa: CASRIGYAPLHF

j_gene: TRBJ1-2
d_gene: .
v_gene: TRBV18
abundance: .
CDR3nt: TGTGCCAGCTCACCACCGCGGCCCTCCGGGGCCTACACCTTC
CDR3aa: CASSPPRPSGAYTF

j_gene: TRBJ1-2
d_gene: .
v_gene: TRBV2
abundance: .
CDR3nt: TGTGCCAGCAGGGCCTATGGCTACACCTTC
CDR3aa: CASRAYGYTF

j_gene: TRBJ2-2
d_gene: .
v_gene: TRBV7-3
abundance: .
CDR3nt: TGTGCCAGCAGCCCGACGGTTGAGACCGGGGAGCTGTTTTTT
CDR3aa: CASSPTVETGELFF

j_gene: TRBJ2-4
d_gene: .
v_gene: TRBV6-5
abundance: .
CDR3nt: TGTGCCAGCAGTTATGACAGTTTAAACATTCAGTACTTC
CDR3aa: CASSYDSLNIQYF

j_gene: TRBJ1-1
d_gene: .
v_gene: TRBV29-1
abundance: .
CDR3nt: TGCAGCGTGGGAGGAAGGGCACGAGCTTTCTTT
CDR3aa: CSVGGRARAFF

j_gene: TRBJ2-5
d_gene: .
v_gene: TRBV5-1
abundance: once
CDR3nt: TGCGCCAGCAGCCCCCGGGCCATCCAAGAGACCCAGTACTTC
CDR3aa: CASSPRAIQETQYF

j_gene: TRBJ1-5
d_gene: .
v_gene: TRBV4-2
abundance: .
CDR3nt: TGTGCCAGCAGCCAAGATGAGGCCCCCGGGTACAATCAGCCCCAGCATTTT
CDR3aa: CASSQDEAPGYNQPQHF

j_gene: TRBJ2-7
d_gene: .
v_gene: TRBV19
abundance: few
CDR3nt: TGTGCCAGTAGTAAATCCCGGGACCAAACCTACGAGCAGTACTTC
CDR3aa: CASSKSRDQTYEQYF

j_gene: TRBJ2-1
d_gene: TRBD2
v_gene: TRBV5-6
abundance: .
CDR3nt: TGTGCCAGCAGCAACCTCGTGACTAGCGGGGGGATGGATGAGCAGTTCTTC
CDR3aa: CASSNLVTSGGMDEQFF

j_gene: TRBJ1-1
d_gene: TRBD1
v_gene: TRBV5-5
abundance: .
CDR3nt: TGTGCCAGCAGCTCCCGGGACAGGGGGGCGACTGAAGCTTTCTTT
CDR3aa: CASSSRDRGATEAFF

j_gene: TRBJ2-2
d_gene: .
v_gene: TRBV10-3
abundance: once
CDR3nt: TGTGCCATCAGTGAATCGGACAGCAACACCGGGGAGCTGTTTTTT
CDR3aa: CAISESDSNTGELFF

j_gene: TRBJ2-1
d_gene: TRBD2
v_gene: TRBV5-1
abundance: .
CDR3nt: TGCGCCAGCAGCTTGGATCCGGGGGGGCTTTACAATGAGCAGTTCTTC
CDR3aa: CASSLDPGGLYNEQFF

j_gene: TRBJ2-6
d_gene: .
v_gene: TRBV11-3
abundance: .
CDR3nt: TGTGCCAGCAGTTCGACAGGAGAGTCTTTCTCTGGGGCCAACGTCCTGACTTTC
CDR3aa: CASSSTGESFSGANVLTF

j_gene: TRBJ1-1
d_gene: .
v_gene: TRBV12-3/TRBV12-4
abundance: once
CDR3nt: TGTGCCAGCAGTTTAAGGGGGATCGCTGAAGCTTTCTTT
CDR3aa: CASSLRGIAEAFF

j_gene: TRBJ1-2
d_gene: .
v_gene: TRBV11-3
abundance: once
CDR3nt: TGTGCCAGCAGCTTAGGGGCAGGGTCTTCCTACACCTTC
CDR3aa: CASSLGAGSSYTF